The clone carrying this TCR beta chain was seen a few times. V trimming: 4 bases; J trimming: 3 bases; junction bases outside the gene matches: 11. The CDR3 runs to 16 residues. Per germline, CDR1 SGHRS and CDR2 YFSETQ. This sample is part of a study of T cells after yellow fever vaccination. TCRdb processed the 5' RACE reads anew with MiXCR; each CDR3 protein has one entry. The data show roughly 310,000 distinct CDR3 sequences, 8.7% seen once. The chain links TRBV5-1 to TRBJ2-3; 7 nucleotides align to TRBD1. The clonotype was recovered from a young man who received the YFV17D yellow fever vaccine. The sequencing here drew on PBMCs, taken on the day of the first yellow fever vaccination. DNA for the CDR3: TGCGCCAGCAGCCTCGAGACAGGGTGGAAGACAGATACGCAGTATTTT. The encoded protein is CASSLETGWKTDTQYF.